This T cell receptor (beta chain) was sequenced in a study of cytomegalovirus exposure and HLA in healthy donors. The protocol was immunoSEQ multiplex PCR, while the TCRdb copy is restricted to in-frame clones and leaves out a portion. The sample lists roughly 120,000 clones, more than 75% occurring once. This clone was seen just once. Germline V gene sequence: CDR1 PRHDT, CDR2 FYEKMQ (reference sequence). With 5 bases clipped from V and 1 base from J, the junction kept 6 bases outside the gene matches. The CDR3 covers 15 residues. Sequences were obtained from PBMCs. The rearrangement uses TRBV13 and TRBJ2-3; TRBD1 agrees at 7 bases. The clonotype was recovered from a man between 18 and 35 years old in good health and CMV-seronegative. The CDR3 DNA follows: TGTGCCAGCAGCCTGAACAGGGGTGGCACAGATACGCAGTATTTT. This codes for CASSLNRGGTDTQYF.